The 23 T cell receptor beta chains in this list originate from one sample, sequenced in a study of blood T cell repertoires in COVID-19 (dated by TCRdb to between 2020 and 2021). Library generation was performed with the immunoSEQ multiplex PCR assay. What TCRdb holds here is the immuneACCESS table cut down to in-frame rearrangements. Part of the clones is not present; checked against another copy, under half of the missing clones reflect an unresolved V gene, and the others are unexplained. This sample gives 20,000 or so clones in total; 75% to 90% of them show up just once. Clones ranked in the top ten supply more than 6.5% of the sample. Sequencing input: peripheral blood. Source of these receptors: a woman aged 55-69 years with active COVID-19.

The chain joins TRBV7-3 to TRBJ2-2; tentative D call: TRBD1 (6 bases). This CDR3 has 17 residues. Trimming removed 1 base at V and 4 bases at J, with 16 bases between. Germline values: CDR1 SGHTA, CDR2 FQGTGA. The CDR3 is CASSLIRAGVGTGELFF. In DNA, the CDR3 is TGTGCCAGCAGCTTAATTAGGGCAGGGGTAGGCACCGGGGAGCTGTTTTTT. The complete variable domain, with remaining parts taken from reference TRBV7-3 and TRBJ2-2, reads GAGVSQTPSNKVTEKGKYVELRCDPISGHTALYWYRQSLGQGPEFLIYFQGTGAADDSGLPNDRFFAVRPEGSVSTLKIQRTERGDSAVYLCASSLIRAGVGTGELFFGEGSRLTVL.

V usage is TRBV6-5 and J usage is TRBJ2-7, with D possibly TRBD1 on 5 matching bases. Germline CDR1 is MNHEY and CDR2 is SVGAGI. The CDR3 totals 15 residues. Trimming removed 6 bases from V and 5 bases from J, with 20 bases in between. CDR3 amino acids: CASRYGSAGYHEQYF. As DNA, the CDR3 is TGTGCCAGCAGGTACGGCTCCGCAGGGTACCACGAGCAGTACTTC.

V usage is TRBV10-3 and J usage is TRBJ2-1, with 8 bases matching TRBD2. Germline loops: CDR1 ENHRY, CDR2 SYGVKD. J gave up 7 bases and V 3 bases, and 8 bases lay outside the gene matches. This CDR3 region has 15 residues. The CDR3 loop reads CAISDSSGGGNEQFF. In nucleotides, the CDR3 is TGTGCCATCAGTGACTCAAGCGGGGGTGGAAATGAGCAGTTCTTC.

This chain joins TRBV18 and TRBJ1-1; 7 positions match TRBD1. Per germline, CDR1 KGHSH and CDR2 LQKENI. The ends lost 5 bases at V and 4 bases at J; junction bases unmatched: 4. The CDR3 runs to 13 residues. Written as DNA, the CDR3 is TGTGCCAGCTCAACGCAGGGGGGCACTGAAGCTTTCTTT. This translates into CASSTQGGTEAFF. Combining the CDR3 with reference TRBV18 and TRBJ1-1 gives the whole variable domain NAGVMQNPRHLVRRRGQEARLRCSPMKGHSHVYWYRQLPEEGLKFMVYLQKENIIDESGMPKERFSAEFPKEGPSILRIQQVVRGDSAAYFCASSTQGGTEAFFGQGTRLTVV.

The V gene is TRBV10-2, the J gene TRBJ2-1; 10 positions agree with TRBD1. The V gene's germline CDR1 is WSHSY and CDR2 SAAADI. V was clipped by 2 bases and J by 7 bases; unmatched bases: 8. CDR3 length: 16 residues. The CDR3 nucleotides are TGCGCCAGCAGTGAGGTTGGGACAGGGGCCGCTAATGAGCAGTTCTTC. Protein: CASSEVGTGAANEQFF.

The chain joins TRBV6-5 to TRBJ2-6, with D unclear. The CDR3 covers 15 residues. The germline CDR1 and CDR2 sequences are MNHEY and SVGAGI. The V end was cut by 0 bases, the J end by 0 bases, with 3 bases between. This CDR3 is CASSYSASGANVLTF. DNA for the CDR3: TGTGCCAGCAGTTACTCGGCCTCTGGGGCCAACGTCCTGACTTTC.

The V gene is TRBV13, the J gene TRBJ2-1; TRBD2 matches at 10 bases. Germline V gene lookup returns CDR1 PRHDT and CDR2 FYEKMQ (reference sequence). The CDR3 consists of 15 residues. The J segment lost 14 bases and the V segment lost 5 bases, leaving 15 bases of the junction unmatched. The CDR3 spells CASSPRWSGGAREFF. The CDR3 region has the DNA TGTGCCAGCAGCCCCCGCTGGAGCGGGGGGGCCAGGGAGTTCTTC.

The chain couples TRBV25-1 to TRBJ2-7; 7 bases are shared with TRBD1. The CDR3 is 14 residues long. With V trimmed by 4 bases and J by 2 bases, 5 bases remained unmatched. The germline V gene encodes CDR1 MGHDK and CDR2 SYGVNS. CDR3 loop: CASSGRQGTYEQYF. In DNA, the CDR3 is TGTGCCAGCAGTGGTAGACAGGGAACCTACGAGCAGTACTTC.

This clone has a single count. The chain links TRBV6-1 to TRBJ1-4; D is possibly TRBD1 (5 bases). V was pared by 0 bases and J by 7 bases, with 12 bases between. CDR1 is MNHNS and CDR2 is SASEGT in the germline V gene. The CDR3 loop spans 15 amino acids. CDR3 sequence (DNA): TGTGCCAGCAGTGAAGCGGGGACCGGGGGTGAAAAACTGTTTTTT. It is translated as CASSEAGTGGEKLFF.

The CDR3 coding sequence is TGTGCCAGCTCTCCGACGGACAGGGTTTTCTATGGCTACACCTTC. Its translation: CASSPTDRVFYGYTF. This chain joins TRBV18 and TRBJ1-2; 8 bases line up with TRBD1. The germline V gene encodes CDR1 KGHSH and CDR2 LQKENI. J gave up 4 bases and V 6 bases, and 10 bases lay outside the gene matches. CDR3 size: 15 residues.

The chain is built from TRBV10-3 and TRBJ1-4; TRBD1 agrees at 9 bases. The CDR3 contains 17 residues. Trimming removed 0 bases from V and 3 bases from J; junction bases left unmatched: 5. CDR1 is ENHRY and CDR2 is SYGVKD in the germline V gene. This CDR3 is CAISESLRQGANEKLFF. The DNA of the CDR3 is TGTGCCATCAGTGAGTCACTTCGACAGGGGGCTAATGAAAAACTGTTTTTT.

V gene TRBV9 combines with J gene TRBJ1-1; weak D call: TRBD1 (6 bases). In germline, CDR1 is SGDLS, CDR2 YYNGEE. Between the trimmed V and J ends, which lost 5 bases and 1 base, there was a span of 12 bases. The CDR3 is made up of 14 amino acids. The CDR3 DNA sequence: TGTGCCAGCAGGCAGGGGCTGGCGAACACTGAAGCTTTCTTT. This gives the protein CASRQGLANTEAFF.

The V and J genes are TRBV7-2 and TRBJ2-1, with a tentative D call TRBD2 (5 bases). The CDR3 contains 11 residues. Germline CDR1 SGHTA, CDR2 FQGNSA. V lost 3 bases to trimming and J lost 9 bases, with 6 bases between them. The CDR3: CASSFSGEQFF. CDR3 coding DNA: TGTGCCAGCAGCTTCAGCGGTGAGCAGTTCTTC.

The chain has TRBV19 and TRBJ1-4; D unresolved. Germline lookup yields CDR1 LNHDA and CDR2 SQIVND (reference sequence). Between the trimmed V and J ends, which lost 6 bases and 5 bases, there was a span of 10 bases. The CDR3 consists of 13 residues. The CDR3 protein is CASSLNLNEKLFF. CDR3 DNA sequence: TGTGCCAGTAGCCTAAATTTGAATGAAAAACTGTTTTTT.

J is TRBJ1-2 and V is TRBV23-1, with D uncertain. TRBV23-1 is an open reading frame, and its role is uncertain. Trimming shortened V by 3 bases and J by 5 bases, and 19 bases separated the two germline ends. The CDR3 spans 16 residues. This CDR3 is CASSHDLFVTGYGYTF. In DNA, the CDR3 is TGCGCCAGCAGTCATGACTTATTCGTAACCGGGTATGGCTACACCTTC.

CDR3 in amino acids: CSASAGTGGLYGYTF. The CDR3 nucleotides read TGCAGTGCTAGTGCAGGGACAGGGGGCCTCTATGGCTACACCTTC. This sequence joins TRBV20-1 and TRBJ1-2; 12 bases align to TRBD1. This CDR3 spans 15 amino acids. Germline CDR1 DFQATT, CDR2 SNEGSKA (reference sequence). Trimming removed 3 bases from V and 4 bases from J; junction bases left unmatched: 6.

V usage is TRBV11-2 and J usage is TRBJ2-1; 14 nucleotides match TRBD2. Trimming removed 5 bases from V and 3 bases from J; junction bases left unmatched: 9. The CDR3 covers 18 residues. Germline-derived CDR1 and CDR2 are SGHAT and FQNNGV. The CDR3 region is CASSPRGLAGGLYNEQFF. The CDR3 region has the DNA TGTGCCAGCAGCCCCCGCGGACTAGCGGGGGGACTCTACAATGAGCAGTTCTTC.

The gene calls are TRBV5-1 and TRBJ2-3; D is ambiguous. Per the germline V gene, CDR1 is SGHRS and CDR2 is YFSETQ. Deletions cut 4 bases from V and 3 bases from J, with 15 bases between. This CDR3 is built from 15 residues. CDR3 nucleotides: TGCGCCAGCAGCGGCGGATCGGTCCCTACAGATACGCAGTATTTT. Protein: CASSGGSVPTDTQYF.

This chain links TRBV14 with TRBJ2-1; D gene uncertain. Per the germline V gene, CDR1 is SGHDN and CDR2 is FVKESK. The CDR3 is 15 amino acids. Trimming pared 4 bases from V and 0 bases from J, leaving 10 bases between. The CDR3 region has the DNA TGTGCCAGCAGCCCTCATACTACCTCCTACAATGAGCAGTTCTTC. Translating it yields CASSPHTTSYNEQFF.

The rearrangement uses TRBV10-3 and TRBJ2-5, with 7 bases matching TRBD1. Germline V CDR1 and CDR2: ENHRY, SYGVKD. There are 14 residues in the CDR3. V trimming: 5 bases; J trimming: 4 bases; junction bases outside the gene matches: 7. In DNA form, the CDR3 reads TGTGCCATCAGTCCCCAGGGACAGCTAGAGACCCAGTACTTC. Amino acid sequence: CAISPQGQLETQYF.

The chain joins TRBV5-8 to TRBJ2-7, with a weak D call TRBD1 (6 bases). Germline-derived CDR1 and CDR2 are SGHTS and YDEGEE. The CDR3 is 13 residues long. Trimming shortened V by 2 bases and J by 3 bases, and 9 bases separated the two germline ends. This chain's CDR3 is CASSFGDNYEQYF. DNA of the CDR3: TGTGCCAGCAGCTTCGGGGACAACTACGAGCAGTACTTC.

V and J are TRBV7-8 and TRBJ2-1, with a possible D match to TRBD2 (7 bases). The CDR3 is 15 amino acids. Deletions cut 3 bases from V and 2 bases from J, with 11 bases between. Germline CDR1 SGHVS, CDR2 FQNEAQ. CDR3 bases: TGTGCCAGCAGCTTCGGGGGGCTCCCCTACAATGAGCAGTTCTTC. Translating it yields CASSFGGLPYNEQFF.

The V call is TRBV5-6, the J call TRBJ2-5; 9 bases line up with TRBD1. Germline V gene data show CDR1 as SGHDT and CDR2 as YYEEEE. V dropped 0 bases and J dropped 5; count of bases not matched to a gene: 8. The CDR3 spans 16 residues. The CDR3 spells CASSLEGQGIWETQYF. CDR3 in DNA: TGTGCCAGCAGCTTGGAGGGACAGGGAATCTGGGAGACCCAGTACTTC.